The 5 T cell receptor beta chains below all came from one sample that was sequenced in a study of Graves' ophthalmopathy and Graves' hyperthyroidism. RNA served as the template for amplifying TCR beta CDR3 regions. The workflow started with a first-round RT-PCR run with HTBI primers and then moved on to a second-round multiplex PCR. Each CDR3 protein is one row after TCRdb ran MiXCR on the multiplex PCR reads. The sample consists of 650,000 to 900,000 distinct CDR3 sequences, 40% of them appearing once. Sequencing was done on a sample of peripheral blood. The receptor source for this set is an adult man with Graves' ophthalmopathy.

The chain links TRBV6-6 to TRBJ1-5, with TRBD1 matching 8 bases. The V and J ends lost 2 bases and 6 bases, in that order; junction bases with no gene match: 6. Per germline, CDR1 MNHNY and CDR2 SVGAGI (reference sequence). This CDR3 has 15 amino acids. The CDR3 spells CASSYPGRGRQPQHF. The CDR3 DNA sequence: TGTGCCAGCAGTTACCCCGGCAGGGGGCGTCAGCCCCAGCATTTT.

This sequence joins TRBV9 and TRBJ1-1; no clear D. Germline V gene sequence: CDR1 SGDLS, CDR2 YYNGEE. CDR3 length: 15 amino acids. V was shortened by 2 bases and J by 3 bases, with 14 bases between the two germline ends. The CDR3 here is CASSVMAQWDTEAFF. The CDR3 DNA reads TGTGCCAGCAGCGTTATGGCTCAGTGGGACACTGAAGCTTTCTTT.

This clonotype was seen more than once but under ten times. This chain connects TRBV19 to TRBJ1-4; D gene ambiguous. Germline CDR1 and CDR2: LNHDA and SQIVND (reference sequence). The CDR3 covers 13 residues. The V gene lost 3 bases and the J gene lost 5 bases, with 7 bases spanning the gap. The CDR3 coding sequence is TGTGCCAGTAGTATGGGAAGGAATGAAAAACTGTTTTTT. Its translation is CASSMGRNEKLFF.

This sequence joins TRBV20-1 and TRBJ2-5; TRBD1 aligns across 10 bases. Germline V gene lookup returns CDR1 DFQATT and CDR2 SNEGSKA (reference sequence). V shed 6 bases, J shed 4 bases, and the junction held 5 bases outside the gene matches. The CDR3 spans 13 residues. The DNA for the CDR3 is TGCAGTGCCTCGGACAGGGGGGGAGAGACCCAGTACTTC. It encodes CSASDRGGETQYF.

This clonotype was seen at least ten times. The V gene is TRBV9, the J gene TRBJ1-4; D is unresolved. The germline CDR1 and CDR2 sequences are SGDLS and YYNGEE. CDR3 length: 14 amino acids. Trimming pared 0 bases from V and 5 bases from J, leaving 8 bases between. The CDR3 coding sequence is TGTGCCAGCAGCGTAGAGGTCCAGAATGAAAAACTGTTTTTT. Translated: CASSVEVQNEKLFF.